This TCR beta chain was obtained from a study of cytomegalovirus exposure and HLA in healthy donors. Overall study findings and caveats: There were a few CMV-associated chains whose specificity for CMV antigens was confirmed in vitro.

Assay: immunoSEQ multiplex PCR; the TCRdb copy retains only in-frame clones and omits some. There are approximately 88,000 clones in the sample; approximately 96% occur only once, and roughly 1.3% lies in the top ten. Germline assignment: CDR1 SGHRS and CDR2 YFSETQ. The CDR3 has 15 residues. Trimming at V came to 3 bases and at J to 3 bases, leaving 5 bases not matched to a gene. A remark on this clone: Its target is unknown.

The specimen was PBMCs. This TCR was sampled from a young woman in good health and CMV-seronegative. The chain links TRBV5-1 to TRBJ2-5; 10 bases align to TRBD1. CDR3 loop: CASSSRTGGKETQYF. CDR3 DNA sequence: TGCGCCAGCAGCTCAAGGACAGGGGGAAAAGAGACCCAGTACTTC.